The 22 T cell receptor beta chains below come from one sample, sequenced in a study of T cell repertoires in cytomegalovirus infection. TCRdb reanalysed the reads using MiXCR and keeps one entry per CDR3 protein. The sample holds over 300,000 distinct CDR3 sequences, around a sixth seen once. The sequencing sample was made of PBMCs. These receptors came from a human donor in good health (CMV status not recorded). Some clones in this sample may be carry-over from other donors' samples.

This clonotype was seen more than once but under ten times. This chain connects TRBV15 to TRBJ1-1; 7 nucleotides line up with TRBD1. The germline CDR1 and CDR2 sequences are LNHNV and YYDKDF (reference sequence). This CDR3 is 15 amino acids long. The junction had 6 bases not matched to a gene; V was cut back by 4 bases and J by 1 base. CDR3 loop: CATSTRTGSNTEAFF. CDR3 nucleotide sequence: TGTGCCACCAGCACCCGGACAGGATCGAACACTGAAGCTTTCTTT.

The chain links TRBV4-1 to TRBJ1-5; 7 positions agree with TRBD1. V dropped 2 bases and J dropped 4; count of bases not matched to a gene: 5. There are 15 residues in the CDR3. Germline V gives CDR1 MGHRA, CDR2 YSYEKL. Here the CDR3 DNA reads TGCGCCAGCAGCCAACAGGACAGGCAAAATCAGCCCCAGCATTTT. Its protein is CASSQQDRQNQPQHF.

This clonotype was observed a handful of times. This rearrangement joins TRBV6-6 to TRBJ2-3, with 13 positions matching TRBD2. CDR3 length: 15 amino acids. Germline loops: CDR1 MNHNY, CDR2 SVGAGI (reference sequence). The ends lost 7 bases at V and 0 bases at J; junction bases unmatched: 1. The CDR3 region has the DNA TGTGCCAGCATGACTAGCGGGGGGAGCACAGATACGCAGTATTTT. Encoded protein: CASMTSGGSTDTQYF.

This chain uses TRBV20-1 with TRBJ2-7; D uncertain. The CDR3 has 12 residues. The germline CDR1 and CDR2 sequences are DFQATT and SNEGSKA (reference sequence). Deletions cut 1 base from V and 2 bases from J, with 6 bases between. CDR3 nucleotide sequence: TGCAGTGCTAGAGGCCTTACCTACGAGCAGTACTTC. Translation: CSARGLTYEQYF.

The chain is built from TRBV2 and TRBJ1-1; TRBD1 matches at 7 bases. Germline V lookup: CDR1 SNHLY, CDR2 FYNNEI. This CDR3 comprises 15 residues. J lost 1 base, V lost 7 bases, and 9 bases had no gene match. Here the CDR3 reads CASILPGTANTEAFF. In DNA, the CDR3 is TGTGCCAGCATCCTCCCCGGGACAGCGAACACTGAAGCTTTCTTT.

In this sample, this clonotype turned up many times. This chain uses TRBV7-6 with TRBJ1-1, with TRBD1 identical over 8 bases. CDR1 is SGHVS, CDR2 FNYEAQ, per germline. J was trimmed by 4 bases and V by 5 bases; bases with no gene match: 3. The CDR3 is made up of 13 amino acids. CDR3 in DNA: TGTGCCAGCAGCCGGACAGGGACCACTGAAGCTTTCTTT. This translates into CASSRTGTTEAFF.

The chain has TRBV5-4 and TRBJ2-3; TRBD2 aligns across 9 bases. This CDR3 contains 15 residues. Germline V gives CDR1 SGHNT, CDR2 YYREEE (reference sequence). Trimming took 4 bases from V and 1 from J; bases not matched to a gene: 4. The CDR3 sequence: CASSTKRGGTDTQYF. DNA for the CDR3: TGTGCCAGCAGCACTAAGCGGGGGGGCACAGATACGCAGTATTTT. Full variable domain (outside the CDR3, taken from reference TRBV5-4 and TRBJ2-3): ETGVTQSPTHLIKTRGQQVTLRCSSQSGHNTVSWYQQALGQGPQFIFQYYREEENGRGNFPPRFSGLQFPNYSSELNVNALELDDSALYLCASSTKRGGTDTQYFGPGTRLTVL.

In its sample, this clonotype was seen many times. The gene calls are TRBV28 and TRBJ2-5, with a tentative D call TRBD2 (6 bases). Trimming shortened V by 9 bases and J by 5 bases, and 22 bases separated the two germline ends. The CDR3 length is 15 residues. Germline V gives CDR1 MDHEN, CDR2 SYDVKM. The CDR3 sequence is CASQRDSLFWETQYF. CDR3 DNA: TGTGCCAGTCAACGGGACTCACTTTTTTGGGAGACCCAGTACTTC.

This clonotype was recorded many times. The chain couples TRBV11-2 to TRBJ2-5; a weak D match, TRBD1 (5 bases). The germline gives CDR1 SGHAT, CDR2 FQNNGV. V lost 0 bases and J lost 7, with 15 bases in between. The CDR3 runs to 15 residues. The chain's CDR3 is CASSLDRPTQGTQYF. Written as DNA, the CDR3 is TGTGCCAGCAGCTTAGACAGACCTACCCAGGGGACCCAGTACTTC. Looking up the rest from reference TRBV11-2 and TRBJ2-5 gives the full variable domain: EAGVAQSPRYKIIEKRQSVAFWCNPISGHATLYWYQQILGQGPKLLIQFQNNGVVDDSQLPKDRFSAERLKGVDSTLKIQPAKLEDSAVYLCASSLDRPTQGTQYFGPGTRLLVL.

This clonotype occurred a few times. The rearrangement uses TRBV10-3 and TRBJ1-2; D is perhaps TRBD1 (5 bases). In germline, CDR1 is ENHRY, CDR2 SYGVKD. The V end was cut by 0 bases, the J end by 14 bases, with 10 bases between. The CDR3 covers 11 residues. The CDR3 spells CAISESGDETF. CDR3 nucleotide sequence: TGTGCCATCAGTGAGTCAGGGGATGAAACCTTC.

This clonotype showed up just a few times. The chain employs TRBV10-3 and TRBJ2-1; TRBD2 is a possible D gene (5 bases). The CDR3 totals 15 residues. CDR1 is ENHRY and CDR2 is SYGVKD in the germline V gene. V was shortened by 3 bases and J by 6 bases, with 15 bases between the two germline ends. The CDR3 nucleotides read TGTGCCATCAGTGAATCGAGGACGGCGGGCAATGAGCAGTTCTTC. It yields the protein CAISESRTAGNEQFF.

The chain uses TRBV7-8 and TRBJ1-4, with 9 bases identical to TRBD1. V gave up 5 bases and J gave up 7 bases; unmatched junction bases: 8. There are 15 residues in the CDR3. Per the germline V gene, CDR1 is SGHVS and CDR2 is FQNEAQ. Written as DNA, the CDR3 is TGTGCCAGCAGCCCCCAGACAGGGGGAGGTGAAAAACTGTTTTTT. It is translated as CASSPQTGGGEKLFF.

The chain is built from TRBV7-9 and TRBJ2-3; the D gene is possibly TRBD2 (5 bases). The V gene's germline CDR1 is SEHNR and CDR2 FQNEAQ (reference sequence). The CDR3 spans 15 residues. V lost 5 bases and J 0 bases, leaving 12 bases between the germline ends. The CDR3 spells CASSPTRESTDTQYF. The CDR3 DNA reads TGTGCCAGCAGCCCAACACGGGAAAGCACAGATACGCAGTATTTT.

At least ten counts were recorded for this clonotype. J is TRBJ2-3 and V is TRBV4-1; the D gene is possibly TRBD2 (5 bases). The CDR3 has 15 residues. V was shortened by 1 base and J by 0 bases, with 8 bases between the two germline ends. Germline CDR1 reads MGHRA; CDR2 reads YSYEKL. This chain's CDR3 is CASSQVPSSTDTQYF. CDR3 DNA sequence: TGCGCCAGCAGCCAAGTCCCTAGCAGCACAGATACGCAGTATTTT.

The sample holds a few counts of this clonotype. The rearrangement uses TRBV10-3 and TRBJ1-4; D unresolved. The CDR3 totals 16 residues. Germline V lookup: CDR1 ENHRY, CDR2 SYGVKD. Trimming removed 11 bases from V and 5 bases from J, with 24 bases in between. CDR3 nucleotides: TGTGCCTCAACCAAAACCCTAGACGACTCCAATGAAAAACTGTTTTTT. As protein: CASTKTLDDSNEKLFF.

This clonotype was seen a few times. As DNA, the CDR3 is TGTGCCAGCCAACGACTAGCGGGGGGGAGAGATACGCAGTATTTT. This translates into CASQRLAGGRDTQYF. The genes are TRBV2 and TRBJ2-3; 14 nucleotides agree with TRBD2. The CDR3 is made up of 15 amino acids. The germline CDR1 and CDR2 sequences are SNHLY and FYNNEI. Unmatched junction bases numbered 6, after V lost 8 bases and J lost 5 bases.

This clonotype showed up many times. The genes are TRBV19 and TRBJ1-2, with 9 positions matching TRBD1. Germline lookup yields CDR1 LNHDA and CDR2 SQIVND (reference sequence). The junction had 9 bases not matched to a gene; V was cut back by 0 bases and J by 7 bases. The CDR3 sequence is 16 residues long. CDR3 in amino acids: CASSIDGTGGASGYTF. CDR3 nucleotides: TGTGCCAGTAGTATAGACGGCACAGGGGGCGCGAGTGGCTACACCTTC.

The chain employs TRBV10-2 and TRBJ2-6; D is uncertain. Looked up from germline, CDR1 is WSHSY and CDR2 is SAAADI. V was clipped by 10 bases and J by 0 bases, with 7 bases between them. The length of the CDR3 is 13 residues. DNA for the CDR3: TGCGCCATCGGGCCCTCTGGGGCCAACGTCCTGACTTTC. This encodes CAIGPSGANVLTF.

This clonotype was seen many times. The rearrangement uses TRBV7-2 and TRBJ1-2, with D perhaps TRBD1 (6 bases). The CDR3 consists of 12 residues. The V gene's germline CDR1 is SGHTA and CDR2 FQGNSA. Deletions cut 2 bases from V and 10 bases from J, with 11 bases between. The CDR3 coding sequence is TGTGCCAGCAGCTTACGGACAGACATCTACACCTTC. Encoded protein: CASSLRTDIYTF. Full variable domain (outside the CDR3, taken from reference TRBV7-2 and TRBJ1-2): GAGVSQSPSNKVTEKGKDVELRCDPISGHTALYWYRQSLGQGLEFLIYFQGNSAPDKSGLPSDRFSAERTGGSVSTLTIQRTQQEDSAVYLCASSLRTDIYTFGSGTRLTVV.

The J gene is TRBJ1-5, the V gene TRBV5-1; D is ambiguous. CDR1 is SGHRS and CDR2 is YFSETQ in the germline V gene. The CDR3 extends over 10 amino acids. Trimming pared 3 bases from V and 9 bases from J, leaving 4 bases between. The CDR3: CASSSRPQHF. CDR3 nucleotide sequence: TGCGCCAGCAGCTCACGGCCCCAGCATTTT.

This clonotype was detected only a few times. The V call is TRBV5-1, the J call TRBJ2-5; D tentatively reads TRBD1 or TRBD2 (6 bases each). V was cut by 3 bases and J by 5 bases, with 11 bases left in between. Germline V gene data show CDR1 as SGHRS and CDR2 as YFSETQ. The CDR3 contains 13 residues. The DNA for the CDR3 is TGCGCCAGCAGCTCCGGGGGCGAGGAGACCCAGTACTTC. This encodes CASSSGGEETQYF.

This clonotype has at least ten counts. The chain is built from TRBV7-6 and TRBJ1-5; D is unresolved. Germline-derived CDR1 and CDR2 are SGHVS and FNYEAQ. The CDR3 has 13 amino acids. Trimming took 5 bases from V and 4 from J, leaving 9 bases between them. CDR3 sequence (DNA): TGTGCCAGCAGCCTAGACCTGAATCAGCCCCAGCATTTT. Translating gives CASSLDLNQPQHF. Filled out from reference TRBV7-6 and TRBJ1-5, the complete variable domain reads GAGVSQSPRYKVTKRGQDVALRCDPISGHVSLYWYRQALGQGPEFLTYFNYEAQQDKSGLPNDRFSAERPEGSISTLTIQRTEQRDSAMYRCASSLDLNQPQHFGDGTRLSIL.